These 9 T cell receptor beta chains were sequenced from one sample in a study of blood T cells in healthy people across ages. A J-beta primer mix and a sample-barcoded 5' primer were used in a second PCR of roughly 6 to 11 cycles. Via MiXCR, TCRdb re-called the 5' RACE reads, giving one row per CDR3 protein. Among about 800,000 distinct CDR3 sequences listed, 58% were seen once. The sequenced sample was blood. These receptors came from a man aged 25-45 years in good health.

CDR3 amino acids: CASRWTSGNSYEQYF. The DNA for the CDR3 is TGTGCCAGCAGGTGGACTAGCGGGAACTCCTACGAGCAGTACTTC. The chain recombines TRBV7-9 with TRBJ2-7, with TRBD2 identical over 12 bases. Germline assignment: CDR1 SEHNR and CDR2 FQNEAQ (reference sequence). This CDR3 has 15 amino acids. V lost 6 bases and J lost 0; bases outside the gene matches: 3.

Concerning this clonotype itself: Given a much more abundant clone one base away, this may be a read error. The chain couples TRBV29-1 to TRBJ2-3, with 8 bases matching TRBD2. Germline CDR1 reads SQVTM; CDR2 reads ANQGSEA. This CDR3 region has 14 residues. The CDR3 sequence: CSSGGAGGTNTQYF. The DNA of the CDR3 is TGCAGCTCGGGGGGGGCGGGAGGCACAAATACGCAGTATTTT.

V gene TRBV7-2 combines with J gene TRBJ1-1; the D gene is possibly TRBD1 (6 bases). The V and J ends lost 6 bases and 8 bases respectively, with 25 bases between them. Germline V gene data show CDR1 as SGHTA and CDR2 as FQGNSA. The CDR3 has 16 amino acids. CDR3: CASRRTSGRGALEAFF. CDR3 DNA: TGTGCCAGCAGACGAACCTCGGGACGGGGGGCACTCGAAGCTTTCTTT.

This chain links TRBV5-1 with TRBJ2-7, with 8 bases matching TRBD2. CDR3 length: 15 amino acids. V shed 4 bases, J shed 5 bases, and the junction held 11 bases outside the gene matches. The germline V gene encodes CDR1 SGHRS and CDR2 YFSETQ. The CDR3 loop is CASSQQTSATHEQYF. DNA for the CDR3: TGCGCCAGCAGCCAGCAGACTAGCGCTACCCACGAGCAGTACTTC.

Many counts were recorded for this clonotype. This chain uses TRBV28 with TRBJ2-7, with 9 nucleotides matching TRBD1. CDR1 is MDHEN and CDR2 is SYDVKM in the germline V gene. The CDR3 runs 14 residues. V shed 8 bases, J shed 2 bases, and the junction held 7 bases outside the gene matches. In DNA, the CDR3 is TGTGCCAGCCTATCGGGACAGGGCGCCTACGAGCAGTACTTC. Translation gives CASLSGQGAYEQYF.

This sequence joins TRBV6-2 or TRBV6-3 and TRBJ2-5; 7 bases are shared with TRBD2. Trimming cost V 5 bases and J 5 bases; bases outside gene matches: 2. The CDR3 is 12 amino acids. CDR1 and CDR2 from the germline V gene are MNHEY and SVGEGT. CDR3 bases: TGTGCCAGCAGTAGGGAGGGGGAGACCCAGTACTTC. It codes for CASSREGETQYF.

As to this clonotype: This may be a read error: a much more frequent sequence differs by one nucleotide. This sequence joins TRBV6-2 or TRBV6-3 and TRBJ2-1, with 9 bases fitting TRBD2. The ends lost 7 bases at V and 9 bases at J; junction bases unmatched: 7. The CDR3 has 13 amino acids. In germline, CDR1 is MNHEY, CDR2 SVGEGT. CDR3 sequence reads: CASTRGLASEQFF. The CDR3 nucleotides read TGTGCCAGCACCCGCGGACTAGCGAGTGAGCAGTTCTTC.

V usage is TRBV20-1 and J usage is TRBJ1-5, with D unclear. The CDR3 has 12 residues. CDR1 and CDR2 from the germline V gene are DFQATT and SNEGSKA (reference sequence). V lost 5 bases and J 9 bases, leaving 14 bases between the germline ends. The CDR3: CSAGRHLGPQHF. The CDR3 DNA sequence: TGCAGTGCTGGGAGACACCTGGGGCCCCAGCATTTT.

This rearrangement joins TRBV11-2 to TRBJ1-2, with D possibly being TRBD1 (5 bases). The CDR3 loop spans 14 amino acids. Trimming removed 8 bases at V and 6 bases at J, with 19 bases between. Germline CDR1 and CDR2: SGHAT and FQNNGV. CDR3: CASEAEGRDDGYTF. In nucleotides, the CDR3 is TGTGCCAGCGAGGCCGAGGGGAGGGATGATGGCTACACCTTC.